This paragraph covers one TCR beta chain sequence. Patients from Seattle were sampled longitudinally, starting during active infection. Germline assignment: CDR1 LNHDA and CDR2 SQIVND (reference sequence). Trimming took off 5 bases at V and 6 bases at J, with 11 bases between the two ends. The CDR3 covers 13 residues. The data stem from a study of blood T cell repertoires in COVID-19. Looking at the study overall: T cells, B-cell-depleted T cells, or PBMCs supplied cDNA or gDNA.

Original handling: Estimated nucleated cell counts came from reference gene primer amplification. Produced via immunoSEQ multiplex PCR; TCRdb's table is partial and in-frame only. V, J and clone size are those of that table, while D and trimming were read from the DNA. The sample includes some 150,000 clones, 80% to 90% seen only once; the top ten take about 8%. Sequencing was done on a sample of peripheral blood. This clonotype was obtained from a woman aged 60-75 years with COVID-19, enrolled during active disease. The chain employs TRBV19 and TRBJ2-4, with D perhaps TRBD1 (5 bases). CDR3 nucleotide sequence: TGTGCCAGTAGTTCGAGGCAGGGAAACATTCAGTACTTC. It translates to CASSSRQGNIQYF.